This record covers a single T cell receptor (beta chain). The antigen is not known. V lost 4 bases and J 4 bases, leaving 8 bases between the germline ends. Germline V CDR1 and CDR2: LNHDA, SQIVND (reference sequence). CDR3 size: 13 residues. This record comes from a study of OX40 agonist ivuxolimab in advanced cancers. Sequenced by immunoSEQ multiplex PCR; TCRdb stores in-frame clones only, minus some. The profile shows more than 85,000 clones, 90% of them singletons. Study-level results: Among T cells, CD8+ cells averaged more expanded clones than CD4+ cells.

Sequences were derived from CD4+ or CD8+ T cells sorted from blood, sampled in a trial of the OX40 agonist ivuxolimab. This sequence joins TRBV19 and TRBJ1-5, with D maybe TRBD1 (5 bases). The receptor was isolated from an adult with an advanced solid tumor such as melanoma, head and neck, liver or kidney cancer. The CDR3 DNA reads TGTGCCAGTAGTACTCAGGGTAATCAGCCCCAGCATTTT. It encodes CASSTQGNQPQHF.